This TCR beta chain comes out of a study of OX40 agonist ivuxolimab in advanced cancers. Findings of the study overall: On average, CD8+ T cells showed a greater number of expanded clones than CD4+.

Trimming at V came to 10 bases and at J to 3 bases, leaving 6 bases not matched to a gene. This CDR3 is 13 amino acids long. Germline V lookup: CDR1 MNHEY, CDR2 SMNVEV (reference sequence). Assay: immunoSEQ multiplex PCR; the TCRdb copy retains only in-frame clones and omits some. The sample has about 26,000 clones; about nine tenths are singletons. With regard to this clone: Its antigen is currently unknown.

The chain recombines TRBV27 with TRBJ2-7, with TRBD1 identical over 10 bases. The sequencing used CD4+ or CD8+ T cells sorted from blood, collected in a trial of the OX40 agonist ivuxolimab. This sequence originates from an adult with an advanced solid tumor such as melanoma, head and neck, liver or kidney cancer. CDR3 nucleotides: TGTGCCACCGGTTGGACAGGGGGCTACGAGCAGTACTTC. This gives the protein CATGWTGGYEQYF.